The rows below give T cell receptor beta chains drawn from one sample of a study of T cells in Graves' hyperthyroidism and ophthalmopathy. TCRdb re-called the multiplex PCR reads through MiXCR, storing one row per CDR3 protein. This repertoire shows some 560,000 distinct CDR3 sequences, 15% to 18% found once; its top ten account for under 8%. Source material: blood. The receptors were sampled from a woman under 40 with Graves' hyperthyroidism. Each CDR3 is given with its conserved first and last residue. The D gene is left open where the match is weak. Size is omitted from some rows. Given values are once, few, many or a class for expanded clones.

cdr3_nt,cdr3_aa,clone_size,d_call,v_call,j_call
TGTGCCATCAGTGAGAGTGCCCAGTGGACTGAAGCTTTCTTT,CAISESAQWTEAFF,NA,NA,TRBV10-3,TRBJ1-1
TGTGCCTGGGCCGGCTTTGCGGGAGGGATCTCCTACGAGCAGTACTTC,CAWAGFAGGISYEQYF,NA,TRBD2,TRBV30,TRBJ2-7
TGCAGTGCTAGAGATTTCCGGGACAGGTCCCGCTCCTACGAGCAGTACTTC,CSARDFRDRSRSYEQYF,many,TRBD1,TRBV20-1,TRBJ2-7
TGTGTCAGCAGGGGGACCCTCCAAGAGACCCAGTACTTC,CVSRGTLQETQYF,NA,TRBD1,TRBV7-9,TRBJ2-5
TGTGCCAGCAGTGAACTCGGGACAGGGGTTGAGACCCAGTACTTC,CASSELGTGVETQYF,many,TRBD1,TRBV6-1,TRBJ2-5
TGTGCCAGCAGTTTCAGCAGGAGATATGTGTTCGAGCAGTACTTC,CASSFSRRYVFEQYF,many,NA,TRBV12-3/TRBV12-4,TRBJ2-7
TGTGCCAGCAGCTTGGACGCTGGGGCCAACGTCCTGACTTTC,CASSLDAGANVLTF,many,NA,TRBV7-3,TRBJ2-6
TGTGCCAGCAGCTTAATGGGCTCGGGGGGCACTGAAGCTTTCTTT,CASSLMGSGGTEAFF,few,NA,TRBV7-2,TRBJ1-1
TGCAGTGCGAGCCGGATGAACACTGAAGCTTTCTTT,CSASRMNTEAFF,few,NA,TRBV20-1,TRBJ1-1
TGTGCCAGCAGTGGGGGGGTGAATCAGCCCCAGCATTTT,CASSGGVNQPQHF,many,NA,TRBV2,TRBJ1-5
TGTGCCAGCAGCCCCGGGACTAAGAATGAGCAGTTCTTC,CASSPGTKNEQFF,few,TRBD2,TRBV12-3/TRBV12-4,TRBJ2-1
TGTGCCAGCAGCGCAGAGGTAAAACGACAGCCCCAGCATTTT,CASSAEVKRQPQHF,few,NA,TRBV6-1,TRBJ1-5
TGCGCCAGCAGCCCGCAGGGACCAATTCCGAAAGAGACCCAGTACTTC,CASSPQGPIPKETQYF,NA,NA,TRBV4-1,TRBJ2-5
TGTGCCAGCAGTTTGAACGGGGCCACCTACAATGAGCAGTTCTTC,CASSLNGATYNEQFF,many,NA,TRBV11-1,TRBJ2-1
TGCAGTGCTAGAGGGGCCGGAAACCGGTACGAGCAGTTCTTC,CSARGAGNRYEQFF,NA,NA,TRBV20-1,TRBJ2-1
TGTGCCAGCAGTGAAGGGACGGCAAATTCACCCCTCCACTTT,CASSEGTANSPLHF,few,NA,TRBV2,TRBJ1-6
TGTGCCAGCAGTTTAAGGACAGGCAACAATCAGCCCCAGCATTTT,CASSLRTGNNQPQHF,many,TRBD1,TRBV27,TRBJ1-5
TGTGCCAGCAGGGGACTAGCGGGAGGCTACGAGCAGTACTTC,CASRGLAGGYEQYF,many,TRBD2,TRBV7-9,TRBJ2-7
TGTGCCATCAGTGAGGGCCCTAGGGGGTCGAACACTGAAGCTTTCTTT,CAISEGPRGSNTEAFF,few,NA,TRBV10-3,TRBJ1-1
TGCAGCGTTGAATTGTTGGGGGCGAACACCGGGGAGCTGTTTTTT,CSVELLGANTGELFF,NA,NA,TRBV29-1,TRBJ2-2
TGCAGTGCTAGAGAGGGGTCGGGTGGAGCCAAAAACATTCAGTACTTC,CSAREGSGGAKNIQYF,many,NA,TRBV20-1,TRBJ2-4
TGTGCCACCAGCGGCTTAGACAGGCCTGGAGAGACCCAGTACTTC,CATSGLDRPGETQYF,few,NA,TRBV15,TRBJ2-5
TGTGCCTTCTTCGTTCACAATGAGCAGTTCTTC,CAFFVHNEQFF,many,NA,TRBV30,TRBJ2-1
TGCAGTGCCACAGGGAATTTCGATGAGCAGTTCTTC,CSATGNFDEQFF,many,NA,TRBV20-1,TRBJ2-1
TGTGCCAGCAGCCAAGGTTGGGGGCACGGCTTTAACACCGGGGAGCTGTTTTTT,CASSQGWGHGFNTGELFF,NA,NA,TRBV7-9,TRBJ2-2
TGTGCCAGCGGGGAGCGGGCGACCTCCTACGAGCAGTACTTC,CASGERATSYEQYF,NA,NA,TRBV3-1,TRBJ2-7
TGTGCCAGCAATCTAGCGGGAGGGCCTCACAACAATGAGCAGTTCTTC,CASNLAGGPHNNEQFF,NA,TRBD2,TRBV28,TRBJ2-1
TGTGCCTGGAGTGTATCGGCCAAGAGAGCTTTCTTT,CAWSVSAKRAFF,many,NA,TRBV30,TRBJ1-1
TGTGCCAGCAGCTTAGTAGGGATCCAGAGCGGCTACACCTTC,CASSLVGIQSGYTF,NA,NA,TRBV7-9,TRBJ1-2
TGTGCCAGCGCAGCAGAAGGAAAGAATGAGCAGTTCTTC,CASAAEGKNEQFF,many,NA,TRBV12-3/TRBV12-4,TRBJ2-1
TGTGCCAGCAGTTTCCGAGGACTACCAGAGCAGTACTTC,CASSFRGLPEQYF,many,NA,TRBV28,TRBJ2-7
TGTGCCAGCAGCTCGACAGGGGCGTCCTCTGGAAACACCATATATTTT,CASSSTGASSGNTIYF,few,TRBD1,TRBV7-9,TRBJ1-3
TGTGCCAGTAGTTCCGGACTAGGGTTCAATGAGCAGTTCTTC,CASSSGLGFNEQFF,few,TRBD2,TRBV19,TRBJ2-1
TGTGCCAGCAGCCGGACTGATAATGAAAAACTGTTTTTT,CASSRTDNEKLFF,many,NA,TRBV5-6,TRBJ1-4
TGTGCCAGCAGTTACTCGGCTAGCAATGAGCAGTTCTTC,CASSYSASNEQFF,many,NA,TRBV6-2/TRBV6-3,TRBJ2-1
TGTGCCAGTAGTGTGGCTAGCGGGGACTACGAGCAGTACTTC,CASSVASGDYEQYF,NA,TRBD2,TRBV19,TRBJ2-7
TGCAGTGCTAGGCGGGAGGCCACAGATACGCAGTATTTT,CSARREATDTQYF,many,TRBD2,TRBV20-1,TRBJ2-3
TGTGCCACAGTAGGATCCTACGAGCAGTACTTC,CATVGSYEQYF,many,NA,TRBV7-9,TRBJ2-7
TGCAGCTTCGGGGGAGGGGAGTGGGGAGGCTACACCTTC,CSFGGGEWGGYTF,many,NA,TRBV29-1,TRBJ1-2
TGTGCCAGCAGTTCCGGGGACATCCGCTCTGGAAACACCATATATTTT,CASSSGDIRSGNTIYF,few,NA,TRBV6-2/TRBV6-3,TRBJ1-3
TGCGCCAGCAGCCAAGCCGGGACCGAGAGCTCCTACGAGCAGTACTTC,CASSQAGTESSYEQYF,few,NA,TRBV4-1,TRBJ2-7
TGTGCCAGCAGCGTAACAGGGATGGATGGCTACACCTTC,CASSVTGMDGYTF,few,NA,TRBV9,TRBJ1-2
TGTGCCAGCAGCTTAGGGGGGGTGCGGGACTACGAGCAGTACTTC,CASSLGGVRDYEQYF,many,NA,TRBV7-6,TRBJ2-7
TGCAGTGCTAGAGCTAGGCTCTCCTACGAGCAGTACTTC,CSARARLSYEQYF,few,NA,TRBV20-1,TRBJ2-7
TGTGCCAGCAATCAAGCCCGGGCCGCTGGAAACACCATATATTTT,CASNQARAAGNTIYF,NA,NA,TRBV28,TRBJ1-3
TGTGCCAGTAGCCGAACGGGCGCAGGCACTGAAGCTTTCTTT,CASSRTGAGTEAFF,NA,NA,TRBV19,TRBJ1-1
TGCGCCAGCAGTGAAGGGTCCCAAAGCGGCTTGGCTGAAGCTTTCTTT,CASSEGSQSGLAEAFF,many,NA,TRBV5-1,TRBJ1-1
TGCAGTGCTAGAGATAACCCCCCCGCCAGCGGGGTTAGCACAGATACGCAGTATTTT,CSARDNPPASGVSTDTQYF,NA,TRBD2,TRBV20-1,TRBJ2-3